This TCR beta chain was recorded in a study of post-analysis software for immune sequencing data. The library was made from cDNA and included unique molecular identifiers. It was from roughly 1.1 to 9.2 million T cells that approximately 500,000 cDNA molecules came. TCRdb reprocessed the PCR reads with MiXCR, giving one entry per CDR3 protein. The sample lists some 370,000 distinct CDR3 sequences; approximately 38% were seen once. This receptor was obtained from a girl aged 10-17 years with multiple sclerosis. Sequencing used blood.

The CDR3 protein is CASSPRSGGTDTQYF. The CDR3 nucleotides read TGTGCCAGCAGCCCACGGAGCGGGGGAACAGATACGCAGTATTTT. The chain combines TRBV7-9 with TRBJ2-3, with 8 bases that match TRBD2. This CDR3 spans 15 amino acids. CDR1 and CDR2 (germline): SEHNR, FQNEAQ (reference sequence). The V and J ends lost 5 bases and 3 bases, in that order; junction bases with no gene match: 7.